The entry below describes one TCR beta chain. What it binds is unknown. Trimming removed 0 bases from V and 4 bases from J; junction bases left unmatched: 14. CDR1 and CDR2 (germline): LGHNA, YSLEER. This CDR3 region has 20 residues. This sample is part of a study of cytomegalovirus exposure and HLA in healthy donors. Study overall: Findings of an earlier analysis included some 110 million unique TCR beta sequences from roughly 200 million T cells.

This PCR relied on a set of 60 Vbeta primers and 13 Jbeta primers. Profiled with immunoSEQ multiplex PCR; TCRdb holds only in-frame clones, not every one. The table has more than 100,000 clones, around 80% seen once. Study-wide points: An analysis was carried out later, and it reportedly showed fewer N-insertions in an Asian-associated ancestry cluster than the roughly 700-donor mean. Association of 15,000 to 20,000 TCR beta sequences with HLA alleles was found at 0.05 false discovery rate in a later analysis. In a later analysis, several top co-occurrence clusters appeared linked to parvovirus B19, influenza, CMV and Epstein-Barr virus.

The sequenced sample was PBMCs. The rearrangement links TRBV4-3 to TRBJ2-5; TRBD2 matches 13 bases. The clonotype originates from a young woman in good health and CMV-seropositive. CDR3 bases: TGCGCCAGCAGCCAAGATAGAGGACTAGCGGGAGTGGGTACCCGAGAGACCCAGTACTTC. It encodes CASSQDRGLAGVGTRETQYF.